These 7 T cell receptor beta chains came from one sample sequenced in a study of technical replicates of blood from a handful of donors. Sequencing used immunoSEQ multiplex PCR; TCRdb keeps in-frame clones, though not all of them. The sample carries around 60,000 clones, 92% recorded once. The sequenced sample consisted of PBMCs. Receptors were obtained from a human donor in good health. Some clones in this sample may be carry-over from other donors' samples.

The chain recombines TRBV5-1 with TRBJ2-1; 9 bases are a match to TRBD2. The length of the CDR3 is 15 residues. CDR1 and CDR2 from the germline V gene are SGHRS and YFSETQ. V shed 2 bases, J shed 6 bases, and the junction held 6 bases outside the gene matches. The CDR3 nucleotides are TGCGCCAGCAGCTTCGGGGCGGGAGGGCCCAATGAGCAGTTCTTC. Translated, it gives CASSFGAGGPNEQFF.

The chain links TRBV27 to TRBJ1-5; weak D call: TRBD1 (5 bases). This CDR3 has 15 residues. The germline V gene has CDR1 MNHEY and CDR2 SMNVEV (reference sequence). Trimming pared 5 bases from V and 4 bases from J, leaving 15 bases between. The CDR3 sequence: CASSILGQRNQPQHF. CDR3 in DNA: TGTGCCAGCAGTATTCTTGGACAACGGAATCAGCCCCAGCATTTT.

Only one count was recorded for this clone. The chain carries TRBV6-1 and TRBJ1-1; tentative D call: TRBD1 (6 bases). The CDR3 consists of 14 residues. V was shortened by 5 bases and J by 0 bases, with 10 bases between the two germline ends. The germline CDR1 and CDR2 sequences are MNHNS and SASEGT. The CDR3 reads CASSKQGMNTEAFF. The CDR3 nucleotides read TGTGCCAGCAGTAAACAGGGCATGAACACTGAAGCTTTCTTT.

The chain joins TRBV6-5 to TRBJ1-1, with 7 bases identical to TRBD1. CDR1 and CDR2 from the germline V gene are MNHEY and SVGAGI. The CDR3 extends over 15 amino acids. V was clipped by 6 bases and J by 1 base; unmatched bases: 8. The CDR3 DNA reads TGTGCCAGCAGGCCTTGGGACAGAACGAACACTGAAGCTTTCTTT. Its translation: CASRPWDRTNTEAFF.

This chain joins TRBV18 and TRBJ1-3, with a tentative D call TRBD1 (6 bases). The CDR3 extends over 15 amino acids. Between the trimmed V and J ends, which lost 3 bases and 0 bases, there was a span of 9 bases. Germline CDR1 reads KGHSH; CDR2 reads LQKENI. CDR3 sequence (DNA): TGTGCCAGCTCACCCGGACAGAACTCTGGAAACACCATATATTTT. As protein: CASSPGQNSGNTIYF.

V is TRBV7-9 and J is TRBJ2-7; the match to TRBD1 covers 9 bases. The CDR3 sequence is 15 residues long. In germline, CDR1 is SEHNR, CDR2 FQNEAQ (reference sequence). The J segment lost 3 bases and the V segment lost 5 bases, leaving 8 bases of the junction unmatched. The CDR3 coding sequence is TGTGCCAGCAGCACCCGGGACAGGGACGGCTACGAGCAGTACTTC. It yields the protein CASSTRDRDGYEQYF. The full variable domain, in which reference TRBV7-9 and TRBJ2-7 provide the parts outside the CDR3, is DTGVSQNPRHKITKRGQNVTFRCDPISEHNRLYWYRQTLGQGPEFLTYFQNEAQLEKSRLLSDRFSAERPKGSFSTLEIQRTEQGDSAMYLCASSTRDRDGYEQYFGPGTRLTVT.

The chain employs TRBV18 and TRBJ2-3, with D tentatively TRBD1 (6 bases). Germline V gene data show CDR1 as KGHSH and CDR2 as LQKENI. This CDR3 is built from 15 residues. V was shortened by 8 bases and J by 3 bases, with 18 bases between the two germline ends. The CDR3 spells CASQGTPSRTDTQYF. The CDR3 DNA reads TGTGCCAGCCAGGGGACGCCTTCCAGAACAGATACGCAGTATTTT. Full variable domain (missing parts from reference TRBV18 and TRBJ2-3): NAGVMQNPRHLVRRRGQEARLRCSPMKGHSHVYWYRQLPEEGLKFMVYLQKENIIDESGMPKERFSAEFPKEGPSILRIQQVVRGDSAAYFCASQGTPSRTDTQYFGPGTRLTVL.